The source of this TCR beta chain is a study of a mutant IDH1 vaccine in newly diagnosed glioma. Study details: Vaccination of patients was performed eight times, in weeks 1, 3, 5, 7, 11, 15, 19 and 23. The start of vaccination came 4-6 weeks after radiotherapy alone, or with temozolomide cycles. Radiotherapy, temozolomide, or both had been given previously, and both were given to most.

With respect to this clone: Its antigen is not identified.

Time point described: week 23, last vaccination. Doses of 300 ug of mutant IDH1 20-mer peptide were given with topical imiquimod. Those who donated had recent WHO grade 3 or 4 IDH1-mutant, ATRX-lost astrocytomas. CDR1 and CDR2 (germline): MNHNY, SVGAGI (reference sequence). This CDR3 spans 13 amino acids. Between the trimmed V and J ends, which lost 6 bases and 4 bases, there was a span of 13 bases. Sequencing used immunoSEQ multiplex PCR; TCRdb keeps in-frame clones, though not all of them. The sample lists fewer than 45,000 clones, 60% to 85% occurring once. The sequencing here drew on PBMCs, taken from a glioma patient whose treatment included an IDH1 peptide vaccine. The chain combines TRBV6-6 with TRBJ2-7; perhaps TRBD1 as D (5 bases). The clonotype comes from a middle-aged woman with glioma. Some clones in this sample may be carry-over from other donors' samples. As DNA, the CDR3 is TGTGCCAGCAGCCTACAGCAGGGATACGAGCAGTACTTC. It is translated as CASSLQQGYEQYF.